The source of this T cell receptor (beta chain) is a study of CD8+ T cells in alopecia areata. Study in general: Patients received oral tofacitinib, 5 to 10 mg twice daily, for moderate-to-severe alopecia areata. Tofacitinib ran 6 to 18 months, followed by 6 months off drug.

Reverse transcribed after extraction, RNA yielded cDNA as the sequencing template. Assay: immunoSEQ multiplex PCR; the TCRdb copy retains only in-frame clones and omits some. The table lists some 150,000 clones, about three fifths of them singletons, with about 6.8% in the top ten. Worth noting for this clone: What it recognizes is unknown.

Study results and limitations: For lesional scalp, especially alopecia totalis/universalis, clonality was higher than in normal scalp.

Germline CDR1 reads KGHSH; CDR2 reads LQKENI. Trimming took off 5 bases at V and 10 bases at J, with 11 bases between the two ends. The CDR3 extends over 11 amino acids. Obtained from alopecia areata patients were lesional scalp punch biopsies along with peripheral blood. The specimen was CD4+ T cells sorted from blood, collected at week 0. The TCR originated in a human donor with alopecia areata. The chain is built from TRBV18 and TRBJ1-2; unclear D gene. The chain's CDR3 is CASSNVLSYTF. Here the CDR3 DNA reads TGTGCCAGCTCAAATGTTCTGTCCTACACCTTC.